Listed below are T cell receptor beta chains from one sample, sequenced in a study of T cell changes during pregnancy in multiple sclerosis. The data were produced by immunoSEQ multiplex PCR, yet TCRdb's version contains in-frame clones alone and is incomplete. Among roughly 70,000 clones listed, approximately 92% were seen once. The specimen was peripheral blood, collected in the third trimester of pregnancy. The receptors here all came from a female donor with multiple sclerosis, enrolled in a pregnancy study. The CDR3 runs from the conserved cysteine through the conserved F or W. D genes are given only for firm matches. For some rows the clone size is stated as once, few or many, or as a class when expanded; others skip it.

clone size: .
J gene: TRBJ1-5
V gene: TRBV7-2
D gene: .
CDR3 DNA: TGTGCCAGCAGCTTAGTAGCCGATAGCAATCAGCCCCAGCATTTT
CDR3 protein: CASSLVADSNQPQHF

clone size: .
J gene: TRBJ1-1
V gene: TRBV5-1
D gene: TRBD1
CDR3 DNA: TGCGCCAGCAGCCAGTACGCCGGGACAGACGAAGCTTTCTTT
CDR3 protein: CASSQYAGTDEAFF

clone size: few
J gene: TRBJ1-1
V gene: TRBV28
D gene: TRBD1
CDR3 DNA: TGTGCCAGCAGTCCCCCGGGACAGGGGTCCACTGAAGCTTTCTTT
CDR3 protein: CASSPPGQGSTEAFF

clone size: .
J gene: TRBJ2-5
V gene: TRBV7-6
D gene: .
CDR3 DNA: TGTGCCAGCAGCTTAGCAGGGGGAAAAGAGACCCAGTACTTC
CDR3 protein: CASSLAGGKETQYF

clone size: few
J gene: TRBJ1-1
V gene: TRBV27
D gene: TRBD1
CDR3 DNA: TGTGCCAGCATGGAGGGGACAGGGGGCACTGAAGCTTTCTTT
CDR3 protein: CASMEGTGGTEAFF

clone size: .
J gene: TRBJ2-2
V gene: TRBV19
D gene: TRBD1
CDR3 DNA: TGTGCCAGTAGTACCCCGACAGGGGGGAGGACCGGGGAGCTGTTTTTT
CDR3 protein: CASSTPTGGRTGELFF

clone size: .
J gene: TRBJ2-7
V gene: TRBV6-1
D gene: .
CDR3 DNA: TGTGCCAGCAGTGAAGTCCCAGGCAGTTCCTACGAGCAGTACTTC
CDR3 protein: CASSEVPGSSYEQYF

clone size: .
J gene: TRBJ2-7
V gene: TRBV18
D gene: .
CDR3 DNA: TGTGCCAGCTCACCACCGAGTGGTGACGAGCAGTACTTC
CDR3 protein: CASSPPSGDEQYF

clone size: .
J gene: TRBJ2-7
V gene: TRBV4-1
D gene: TRBD2
CDR3 DNA: TGCGCCAGCAGCCAAACCTTAGCGGGGGGATACGAGCAGTACTTC
CDR3 protein: CASSQTLAGGYEQYF

clone size: .
J gene: TRBJ1-5
V gene: TRBV10-1
D gene: .
CDR3 DNA: TGCGCCAGCAGTGAGACCGGGTTGCCCCAGCATTTT
CDR3 protein: CASSETGLPQHF

clone size: .
J gene: TRBJ2-6
V gene: TRBV19
D gene: .
CDR3 DNA: TGTGCCAGTAGTACGTGGGGGGGCCCTGGGGCCAACGTCCTGACTTTC
CDR3 protein: CASSTWGGPGANVLTF

clone size: .
J gene: TRBJ1-5
V gene: TRBV28
D gene: .
CDR3 DNA: TGTGCCAGCAGTTTGGGGCCCCATCAGCCCCAGCATTTT
CDR3 protein: CASSLGPHQPQHF

clone size: .
J gene: TRBJ2-4
V gene: TRBV5-1
D gene: TRBD1
CDR3 DNA: TGCGCCAGCAGCCTGGGACAGGGTATATACAAAAACATTCAGTACTTC
CDR3 protein: CASSLGQGIYKNIQYF

clone size: .
J gene: TRBJ2-3
V gene: TRBV11-2
D gene: TRBD2
CDR3 DNA: TGTGCCAGCAGCCCACCCGGGGGGTGGGGATACACAGATACGCAGTATTTT
CDR3 protein: CASSPPGGWGYTDTQYF

clone size: .
J gene: TRBJ1-5
V gene: TRBV2
D gene: TRBD1
CDR3 DNA: TGTGCCAGCAGCGCCCCGGGACAGGGGGTTCAGCCCCAGCATTTT
CDR3 protein: CASSAPGQGVQPQHF

clone size: .
J gene: TRBJ2-3
V gene: TRBV9
D gene: TRBD2
CDR3 DNA: TGTGCCAGCAGCGCGGCCGGGACTAGCGGAACCTCGGTGAGGGATACGCAGTATTTT
CDR3 protein: CASSAAGTSGTSVRDTQYF

clone size: .
J gene: TRBJ1-2
V gene: TRBV4-2
D gene: .
CDR3 DNA: TGTGCCAGCAGCCAGGCCTTACGCGGCCGGGACTATGGCTACACCTTC
CDR3 protein: CASSQALRGRDYGYTF

clone size: .
J gene: TRBJ2-1
V gene: TRBV18
D gene: .
CDR3 DNA: TGTGCCAGCTCACCACAATCAGTGTACGATGAGCAGTTCTTC
CDR3 protein: CASSPQSVYDEQFF

clone size: few
J gene: TRBJ1-2
V gene: TRBV10-3
D gene: .
CDR3 DNA: TGTGCCATCAGTGATAAGGAGGATGGCTACACCTTC
CDR3 protein: CAISDKEDGYTF

clone size: .
J gene: TRBJ1-3
V gene: TRBV11-2
D gene: .
CDR3 DNA: TGTGCCAGCAGCGCAGGGGTCTCTGGAAACACCATATATTTT
CDR3 protein: CASSAGVSGNTIYF

clone size: .
J gene: TRBJ1-1
V gene: TRBV28
D gene: .
CDR3 DNA: TGTGCCAGCAGTTTACCCCTAAGCGTCGCGACGAACACTGAAGCTTTCTTT
CDR3 protein: CASSLPLSVATNTEAFF

clone size: .
J gene: TRBJ1-1
V gene: TRBV2
D gene: TRBD1
CDR3 DNA: TGTGCCAGCAGTCATGTTCGCCGGGACAGCCAAATGAACACTGAAGCTTTCTTT
CDR3 protein: CASSHVRRDSQMNTEAFF

clone size: .
J gene: TRBJ1-5
V gene: TRBV2
D gene: .
CDR3 DNA: TGTGCCAGCAGGGCGGGGATCGGTTTTCAGCCCCAGCATTTT
CDR3 protein: CASRAGIGFQPQHF

clone size: .
J gene: TRBJ2-7
V gene: TRBV27
D gene: .
CDR3 DNA: TGTGCCAGCAGTTTGGCAGGGTCAACCTACGAGCAGTACTTC
CDR3 protein: CASSLAGSTYEQYF

clone size: .
J gene: TRBJ2-1
V gene: TRBV2
D gene: .
CDR3 DNA: TGTGCCAGCAGTTTACAGGGAATGGGGGGGAATGAGCAGTTCTTC
CDR3 protein: CASSLQGMGGNEQFF

clone size: .
J gene: TRBJ1-2
V gene: TRBV18
D gene: TRBD1
CDR3 DNA: TGTGCCACCTCAGAGGGGGCGGACTATGGCTACACCTTC
CDR3 protein: CATSEGADYGYTF

clone size: .
J gene: TRBJ1-1
V gene: TRBV9
D gene: .
CDR3 DNA: TGTGCCAGCAGCGGGCGACCAGGTTACACTGAAGCTTTCTTT
CDR3 protein: CASSGRPGYTEAFF

clone size: .
J gene: TRBJ1-4
V gene: TRBV5-4
D gene: .
CDR3 DNA: TGTGCCAGCAGCTCGGGACAAAATAATGAAAAACTGTTTTTT
CDR3 protein: CASSSGQNNEKLFF

clone size: .
J gene: TRBJ2-7
V gene: TRBV19
D gene: .
CDR3 DNA: TGTGCCAGTAGTATAGAGGCGGGCCGATCCTACGAGCAGTACTTC
CDR3 protein: CASSIEAGRSYEQYF

clone size: .
J gene: TRBJ1-3
V gene: TRBV5-6
D gene: .
CDR3 DNA: TGTGCCAGCAGCTTGTGGGAGACTGGAAACACCATATATTTT
CDR3 protein: CASSLWETGNTIYF

clone size: .
J gene: TRBJ2-1
V gene: TRBV19
D gene: .
CDR3 DNA: TGTGCCAGTAGTTCTGCTAGGTACAATGAGCAGTTCTTC
CDR3 protein: CASSSARYNEQFF

clone size: .
J gene: TRBJ2-3
V gene: TRBV27
D gene: .
CDR3 DNA: TGTGCCAGCAGTCCCAGTCTAGGTGGCACAGATACGCAGTATTTT
CDR3 protein: CASSPSLGGTDTQYF

clone size: .
J gene: TRBJ2-7
V gene: TRBV7-6
D gene: .
CDR3 DNA: TGTGCCAGCAGCCCTGGGGGGGGCGTTGGTTACGAGCAGTACTTC
CDR3 protein: CASSPGGGVGYEQYF

clone size: .
J gene: TRBJ2-3
V gene: TRBV29-1
D gene: TRBD2
CDR3 DNA: TGCAGCGGTGAGACTAGCGGGGCCACAGATACGCAGTATTTT
CDR3 protein: CSGETSGATDTQYF

clone size: .
J gene: TRBJ2-7
V gene: TRBV10-2
D gene: .
CDR3 DNA: TGCGCCAGCAGTGAGGGCAGGGGTGCCGAGCAGTACTTC
CDR3 protein: CASSEGRGAEQYF